This T cell receptor (beta chain) was captured in a study of blood T cell repertoires in COVID-19. Looking at the study overall: The United States, Italy and Spain were the sources of the acute and convalescent COVID-19 samples. PBMCs, B-cell-depleted T cells, or T cells were the source of the cDNA or gDNA that made up the material.

The CDR3 runs to 14 residues. CDR1 is KGHSH, CDR2 LQKENI, per germline. V lost 5 bases and J lost 1, with 11 bases in between. Sequencing used immunoSEQ multiplex PCR; TCRdb keeps in-frame clones, though not all of them. In the table there are 350,000 or so clones, about 92% of which are singletons. Sequenced input: peripheral blood. The J gene is TRBJ1-1, the V gene TRBV18, with no clear D. This sequence was found in a woman aged 60-75 years with COVID-19, enrolled during active disease. The CDR3 sequence: CASSAGSGNTEAFF. CDR3 in DNA: TGTGCCAGCTCAGCCGGTAGCGGGAACACTGAAGCTTTCTTT. Full variable domain (outside the CDR3, taken from reference TRBV18 and TRBJ1-1): NAGVMQNPRHLVRRRGQEARLRCSPMKGHSHVYWYRQLPEEGLKFMVYLQKENIIDESGMPKERFSAEFPKEGPSILRIQQVVRGDSAAYFCASSAGSGNTEAFFGQGTRLTVV.